This entry concerns a single T cell receptor beta chain. This sample was included in a study of blood T cell repertoires in COVID-19. The wider study: Specimens from acute and convalescent COVID-19 originated in the United States, Italy and Spain. Sample material is recorded as cDNA or gDNA derived from T cells, B-cell-depleted T cells, or PBMCs.

Authors' methods: Amplifying reference gene primers gave estimates of nucleated cell counts. Clones were sequenced by immunoSEQ multiplex PCR, and TCRdb holds only the in-frame ones, with some missing. The DNA gave D and trimming, while V, J and clone size come from that table. This table has some 70,000 clones, roughly 85% appearing once. After removal of 0 bases from V and 1 base from J, the junction contained 7 bases not matched to a gene. From germline, CDR1 is KGHSH and CDR2 LQKENI. CDR3 length: 18 amino acids. Sequencing was carried out using peripheral blood. This sequence originates from a woman in her sixties or seventies with acute or convalescent COVID-19. The rearrangement links TRBV18 to TRBJ2-1, with 9 bases aligning to TRBD1. In nucleotides, the CDR3 is TGTGCCAGCTCACCACCGAACCCGGGACAGGGATCCTACAATGAGCAGTTCTTC. It codes for CASSPPNPGQGSYNEQFF.